This T cell receptor (beta chain) appears in the sequencing data of a study of OX40 agonist ivuxolimab in advanced cancers. Turning to the study itself: Aged roughly 23 to 79 with a mean of roughly 65 years, they were almost 85% male. Study-level results: Some patients without response likewise showed low normalized clonal expansion. Specificity for antigen went undetermined in the expanded peripheral T cells.

Measured with immunoSEQ multiplex PCR; TCRdb has only the in-frame clones, and not every one. Found here are about 16,000 clones, 75% to 95% of them singletons; the top ten hold 29%. As to this clone: Its antigen is as yet unknown.

The CDR3 runs 14 residues. Per germline, CDR1 SGHDN and CDR2 FVKESK. The V gene lost 3 bases and the J gene lost 6 bases, with 14 bases spanning the gap. This receptor was taken from an adult with an advanced solid tumor such as melanoma, head and neck, liver or kidney cancer. The rearrangement joins TRBV14 to TRBJ1-2; D is ambiguous. The source was CD4+ or CD8+ T cells sorted from blood, collected in a trial of the OX40 agonist ivuxolimab. This chain's CDR3 is CASSQYRSPHGYTF. CDR3 in DNA: TGTGCCAGCAGCCAGTATCGCTCCCCCCATGGCTACACCTTC.